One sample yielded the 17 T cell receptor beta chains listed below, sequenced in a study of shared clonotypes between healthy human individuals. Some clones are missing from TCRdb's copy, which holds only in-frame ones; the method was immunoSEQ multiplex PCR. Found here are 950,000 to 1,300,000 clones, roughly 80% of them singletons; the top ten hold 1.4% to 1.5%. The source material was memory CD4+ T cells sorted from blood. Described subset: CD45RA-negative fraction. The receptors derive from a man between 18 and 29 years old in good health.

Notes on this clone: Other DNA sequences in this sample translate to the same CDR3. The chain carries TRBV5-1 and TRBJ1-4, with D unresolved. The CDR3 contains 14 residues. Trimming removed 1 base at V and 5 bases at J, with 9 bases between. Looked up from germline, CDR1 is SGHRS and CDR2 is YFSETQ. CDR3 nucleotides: TGCGCCAGCAGCTTGCGGACGGACAATGAAAAACTGTTTTTT. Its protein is CASSLRTDNEKLFF.

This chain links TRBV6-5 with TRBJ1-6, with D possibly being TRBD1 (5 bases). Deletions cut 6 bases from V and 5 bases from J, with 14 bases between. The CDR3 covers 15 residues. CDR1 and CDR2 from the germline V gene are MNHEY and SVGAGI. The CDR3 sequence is CASRSGTVDNSPLHF. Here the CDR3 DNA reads TGTGCCAGCAGGTCCGGGACGGTTGATAATTCACCCCTCCACTTT.

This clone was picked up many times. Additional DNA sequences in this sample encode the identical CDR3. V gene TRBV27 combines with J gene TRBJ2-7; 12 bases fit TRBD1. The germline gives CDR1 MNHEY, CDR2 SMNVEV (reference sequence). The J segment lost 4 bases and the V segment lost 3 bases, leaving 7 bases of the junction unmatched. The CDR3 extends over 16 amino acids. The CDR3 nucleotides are TGTGCCAGCAGTTTGGGATGGGACAGGGGGCTGTACGAGCAGTACTTC. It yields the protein CASSLGWDRGLYEQYF.

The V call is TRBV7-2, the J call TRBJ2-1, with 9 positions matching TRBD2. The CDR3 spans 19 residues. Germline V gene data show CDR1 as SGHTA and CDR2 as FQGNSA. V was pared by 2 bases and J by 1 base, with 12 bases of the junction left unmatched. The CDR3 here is CASSLNLWLAGRSYNEQFF. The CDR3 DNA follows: TGTGCCAGCAGCTTAAATTTGTGGCTAGCGGGACGTTCCTACAATGAGCAGTTCTTC.

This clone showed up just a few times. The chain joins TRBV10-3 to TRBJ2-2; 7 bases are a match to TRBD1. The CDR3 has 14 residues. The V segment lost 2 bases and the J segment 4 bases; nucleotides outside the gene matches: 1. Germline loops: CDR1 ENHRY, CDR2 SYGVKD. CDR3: CAISEGTATGELFF. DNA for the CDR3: TGTGCCATCAGTGAGGGGACAGCCACCGGGGAGCTGTTTTTT.

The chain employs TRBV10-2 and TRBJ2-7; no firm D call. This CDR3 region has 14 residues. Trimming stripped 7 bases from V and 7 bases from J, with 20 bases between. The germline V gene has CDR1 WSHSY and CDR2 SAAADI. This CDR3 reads CASKAQDLDGEQYF. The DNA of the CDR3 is TGCGCCAGCAAAGCCCAGGACCTAGACGGGGAGCAGTACTTC.

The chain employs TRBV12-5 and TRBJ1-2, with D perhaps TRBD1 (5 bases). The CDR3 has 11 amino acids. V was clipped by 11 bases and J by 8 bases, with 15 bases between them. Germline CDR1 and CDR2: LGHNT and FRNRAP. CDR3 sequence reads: CAPGWGGGYTF. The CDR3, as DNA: TGTGCTCCTGGTTGGGGGGGAGGCTACACCTTC.

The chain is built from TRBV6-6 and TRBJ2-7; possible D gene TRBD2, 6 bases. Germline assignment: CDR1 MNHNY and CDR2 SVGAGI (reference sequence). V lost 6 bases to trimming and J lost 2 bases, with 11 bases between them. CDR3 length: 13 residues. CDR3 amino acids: CASSPREAYEQYF. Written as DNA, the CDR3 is TGTGCCAGCAGCCCGAGGGAGGCCTACGAGCAGTACTTC.

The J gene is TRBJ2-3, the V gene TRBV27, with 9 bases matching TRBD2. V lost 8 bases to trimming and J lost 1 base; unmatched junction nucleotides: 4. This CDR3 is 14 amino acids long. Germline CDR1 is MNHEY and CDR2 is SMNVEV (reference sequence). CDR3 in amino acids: CASHQRGGTDTQYF. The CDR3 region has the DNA TGTGCCAGCCACCAGCGGGGGGGCACAGATACGCAGTATTTT.

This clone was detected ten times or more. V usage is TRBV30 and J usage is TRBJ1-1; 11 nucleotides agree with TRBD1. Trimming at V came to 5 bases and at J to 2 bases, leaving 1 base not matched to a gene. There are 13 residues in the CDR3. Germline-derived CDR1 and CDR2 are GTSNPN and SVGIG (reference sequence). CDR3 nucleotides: TGTGCCTGGGGACAGGGGGCAAACACTGAAGCTTTCTTT. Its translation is CAWGQGANTEAFF.

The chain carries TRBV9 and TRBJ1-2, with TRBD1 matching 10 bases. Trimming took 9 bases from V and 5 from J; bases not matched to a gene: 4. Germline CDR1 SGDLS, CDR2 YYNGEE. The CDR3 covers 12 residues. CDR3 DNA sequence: TGTGCCAATTGGACAGGGGGTTATGGCTACACCTTC. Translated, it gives CANWTGGYGYTF.

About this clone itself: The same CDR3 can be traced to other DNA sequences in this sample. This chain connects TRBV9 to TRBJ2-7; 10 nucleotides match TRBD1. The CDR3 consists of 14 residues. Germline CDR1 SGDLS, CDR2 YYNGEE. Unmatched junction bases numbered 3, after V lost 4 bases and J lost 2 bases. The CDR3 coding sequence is TGTGCCAGCAGCACAGGGACAGGGGCCTACGAGCAGTACTTC. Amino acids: CASSTGTGAYEQYF.

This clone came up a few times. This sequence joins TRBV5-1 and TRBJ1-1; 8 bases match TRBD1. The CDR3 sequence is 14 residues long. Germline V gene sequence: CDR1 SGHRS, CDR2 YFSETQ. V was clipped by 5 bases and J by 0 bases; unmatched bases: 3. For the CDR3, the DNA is TGCGCCAGCAGTCGGACAGGGCTGAACACTGAAGCTTTCTTT. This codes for CASSRTGLNTEAFF.

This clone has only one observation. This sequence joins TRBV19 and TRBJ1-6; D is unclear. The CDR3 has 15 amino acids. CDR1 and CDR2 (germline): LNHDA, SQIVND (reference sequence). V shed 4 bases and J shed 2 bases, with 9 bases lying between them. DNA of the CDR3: TGTGCCAGTAGTAAAGGCGGGACCTATAATTCACCCCTCCACTTT. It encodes CASSKGGTYNSPLHF.

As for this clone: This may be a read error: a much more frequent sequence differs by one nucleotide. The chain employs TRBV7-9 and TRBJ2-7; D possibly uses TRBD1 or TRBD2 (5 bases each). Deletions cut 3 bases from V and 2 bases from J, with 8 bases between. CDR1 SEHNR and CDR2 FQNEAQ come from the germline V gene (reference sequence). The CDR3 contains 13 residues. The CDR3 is CASSLGVAYEQYF. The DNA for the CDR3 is TGTGCCAGCAGCTTGGGGGTCGCCTACGAGCAGTACTTC. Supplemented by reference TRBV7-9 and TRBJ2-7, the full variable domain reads DTGVSQNPRHKITKRGQNVTFRCDPISEHNRLYWYRQTLGQGPEFLTYFQNEAQLEKSRLLSDRFSAERPKGSFSTLEIQRTEQGDSAMYLCASSLGVAYEQYFGPGTRLTVT.

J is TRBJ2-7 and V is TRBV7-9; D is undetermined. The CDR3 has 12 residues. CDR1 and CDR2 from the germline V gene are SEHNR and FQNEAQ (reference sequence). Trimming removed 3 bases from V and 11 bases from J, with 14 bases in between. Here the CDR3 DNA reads TGTGCCAGCAGCTTCTGCGCTCCCCAGAAGTACTTC. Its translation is CASSFCAPQKYF.

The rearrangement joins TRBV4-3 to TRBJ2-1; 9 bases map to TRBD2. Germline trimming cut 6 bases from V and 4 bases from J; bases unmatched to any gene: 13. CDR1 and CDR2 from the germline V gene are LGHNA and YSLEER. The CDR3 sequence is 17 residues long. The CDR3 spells CASSLTWVAGAYNEQFF. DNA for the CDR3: TGCGCCAGCAGTCTCACTTGGGTAGCGGGAGCATACAATGAGCAGTTCTTC.